A single T cell receptor (beta chain) is shown here with its context. The antigen is not known. The data belong to a study of cytomegalovirus exposure and HLA in healthy donors. Primers for the PCR totalled 60 Vbeta and 13 Jbeta. Clones were sequenced by immunoSEQ multiplex PCR, and TCRdb holds only the in-frame ones, with some missing. Of fewer than 130,000 clones in the sample, about three quarters were seen once. Study findings and constraints: Researchers catalogued roughly 170 TCR beta chains as cytomegalovirus-associated.

Germline CDR1 ENHRY, CDR2 SYGVKD. The CDR3 has 14 amino acids. Trimming cost V 4 bases and J 0 bases; bases outside gene matches: 1. The sequenced sample was PBMCs. The genes are TRBV10-3 and TRBJ1-2; 8 positions agree with TRBD1. The receptor was derived from a woman aged 55-70 years in good health and CMV-seropositive. DNA for the CDR3: TGTGCCATCAGTGCGGACAGGGCTAACTATGGCTACACCTTC. This translates into CAISADRANYGYTF.